The source of this T cell receptor (beta chain) is a study of cytomegalovirus exposure and HLA in healthy donors. Details on this clone: What it binds is unknown.

It was with 60 Vbeta and 13 Jbeta primers that the PCR ran. The assay was immunoSEQ multiplex PCR, and TCRdb's table has in-frame clones only and misses some. The sample shows about 160,000 clones, over 60% of them seen only once. V was cut by 0 bases and J by 12 bases, with 12 bases left in between. The V gene's germline CDR1 is SQVTM and CDR2 ANQGSEA. This CDR3 spans 12 amino acids. Broader study findings: With further analysis later on, most CMV-associated TCR beta chains appeared HLA-restricted. Altogether, 164 TCR beta chains were recorded as cytomegalovirus-associated. Associated with HLA alleles at 0.05 false discovery rate in a later analysis were some 16,000 TCR beta sequences. It has been reported that TCR beta sequences accurately predicted the HLA-A and HLA-B alleles of most subjects.

Sequencing was carried out using PBMCs. The V gene is TRBV29-1, the J gene TRBJ2-1; D may be TRBD2 (6 bases). The receptor's source is a woman in her thirties in good health and CMV-seronegative. CDR3 residues: CSVEETQGGQFF. CDR3 DNA: TGCAGCGTTGAAGAGACCCAGGGAGGGCAGTTCTTC.